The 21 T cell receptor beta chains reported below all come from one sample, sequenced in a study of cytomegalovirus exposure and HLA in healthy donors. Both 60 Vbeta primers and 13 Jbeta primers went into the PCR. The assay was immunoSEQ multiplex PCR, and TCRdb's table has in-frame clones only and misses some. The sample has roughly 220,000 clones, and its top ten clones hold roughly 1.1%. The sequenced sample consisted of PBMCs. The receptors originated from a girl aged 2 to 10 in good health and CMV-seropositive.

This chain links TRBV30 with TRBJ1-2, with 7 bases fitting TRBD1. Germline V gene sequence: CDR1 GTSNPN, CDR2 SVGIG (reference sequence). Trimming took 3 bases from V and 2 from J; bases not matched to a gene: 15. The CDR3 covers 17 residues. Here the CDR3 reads CAWSLDKQGMFNYGYTF. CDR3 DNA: TGTGCCTGGAGCCTTGATAAACAGGGGATGTTCAACTATGGCTACACCTTC. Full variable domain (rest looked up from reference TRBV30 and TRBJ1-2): SQTIHQWPATLVQPVGSPLSLECTVEGTSNPNLYWYRQAAGRGLQLLFYSVGIGQISSEVPQNLSASRPQDRQFILSSKKLLLSDSGFYLCAWSLDKQGMFNYGYTFGSGTRLTVV.

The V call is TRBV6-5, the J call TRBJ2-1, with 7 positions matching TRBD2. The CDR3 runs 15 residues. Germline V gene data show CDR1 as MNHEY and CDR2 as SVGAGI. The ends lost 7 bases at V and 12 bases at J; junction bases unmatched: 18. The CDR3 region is CASKVLAELNWTQFF. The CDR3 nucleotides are TGTGCCAGCAAGGTTCTAGCGGAGTTAAACTGGACGCAGTTCTTC.

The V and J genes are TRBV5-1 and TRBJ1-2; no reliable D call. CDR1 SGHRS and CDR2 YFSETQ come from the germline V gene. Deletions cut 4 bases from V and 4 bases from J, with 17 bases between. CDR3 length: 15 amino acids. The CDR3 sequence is CASSPSLETLYGYTF. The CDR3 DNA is TGCGCCAGCAGCCCTAGTTTGGAGACGCTCTATGGCTACACCTTC.

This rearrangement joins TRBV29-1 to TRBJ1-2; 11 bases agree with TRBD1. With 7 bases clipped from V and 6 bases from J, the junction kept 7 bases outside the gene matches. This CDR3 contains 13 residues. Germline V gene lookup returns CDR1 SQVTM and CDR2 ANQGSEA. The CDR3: CSAWTGGPNGYTF. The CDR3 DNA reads TGCAGCGCGTGGACAGGGGGCCCGAATGGCTACACCTTC.

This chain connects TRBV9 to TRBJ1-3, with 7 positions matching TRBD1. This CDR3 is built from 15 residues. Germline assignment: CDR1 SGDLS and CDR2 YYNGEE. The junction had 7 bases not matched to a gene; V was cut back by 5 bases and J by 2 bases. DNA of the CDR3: TGTGCCAGCAGTCCTTACAGGGGAGCTGGAAACACCATATATTTT. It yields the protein CASSPYRGAGNTIYF.

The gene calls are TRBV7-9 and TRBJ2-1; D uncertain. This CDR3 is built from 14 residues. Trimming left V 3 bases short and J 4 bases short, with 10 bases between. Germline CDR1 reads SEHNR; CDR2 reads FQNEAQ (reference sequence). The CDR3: CASSLFADYNEQFF. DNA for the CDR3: TGTGCCAGCAGCTTGTTTGCGGATTACAATGAGCAGTTCTTC.

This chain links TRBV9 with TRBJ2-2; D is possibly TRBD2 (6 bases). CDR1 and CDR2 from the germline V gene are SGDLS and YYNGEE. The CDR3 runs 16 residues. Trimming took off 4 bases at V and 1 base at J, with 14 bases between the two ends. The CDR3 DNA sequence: TGTGCCAGCAGCCCCCGGGACTGGAAGAACACCGGGGAGCTGTTTTTT. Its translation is CASSPRDWKNTGELFF.

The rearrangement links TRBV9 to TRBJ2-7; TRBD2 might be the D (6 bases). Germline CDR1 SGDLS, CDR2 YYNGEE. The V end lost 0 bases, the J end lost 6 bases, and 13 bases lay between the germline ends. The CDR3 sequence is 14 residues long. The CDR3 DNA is TGTGCCAGCAGCGTAGTGGGGGGATCACTCGAGCAGTACTTC. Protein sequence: CASSVVGGSLEQYF.

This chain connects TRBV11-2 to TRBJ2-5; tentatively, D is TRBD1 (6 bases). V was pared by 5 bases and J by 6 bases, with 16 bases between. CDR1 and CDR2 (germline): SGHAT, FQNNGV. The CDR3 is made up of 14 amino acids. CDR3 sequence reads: CASSPSGTGKTQYF. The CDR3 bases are TGTGCCAGCAGCCCCTCAGGAACAGGGAAGACCCAGTACTTC. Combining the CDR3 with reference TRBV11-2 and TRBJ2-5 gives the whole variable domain EAGVAQSPRYKIIEKRQSVAFWCNPISGHATLYWYQQILGQGPKLLIQFQNNGVVDDSQLPKDRFSAERLKGVDSTLKIQPAKLEDSAVYLCASSPSGTGKTQYFGPGTRLLVL.

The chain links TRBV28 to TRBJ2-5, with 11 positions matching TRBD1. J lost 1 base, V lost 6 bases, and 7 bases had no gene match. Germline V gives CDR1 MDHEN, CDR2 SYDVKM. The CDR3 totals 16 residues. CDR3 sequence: CASSYRTGGFQETQYF. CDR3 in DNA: TGTGCCAGCAGCTACCGGACAGGGGGCTTCCAAGAGACCCAGTACTTC.

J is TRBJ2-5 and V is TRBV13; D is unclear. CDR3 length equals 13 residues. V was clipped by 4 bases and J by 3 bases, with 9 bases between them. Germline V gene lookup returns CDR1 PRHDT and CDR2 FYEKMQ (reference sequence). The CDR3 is CASSSRIEETQYF. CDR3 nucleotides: TGTGCCAGCAGCTCCCGTATCGAAGAGACCCAGTACTTC.

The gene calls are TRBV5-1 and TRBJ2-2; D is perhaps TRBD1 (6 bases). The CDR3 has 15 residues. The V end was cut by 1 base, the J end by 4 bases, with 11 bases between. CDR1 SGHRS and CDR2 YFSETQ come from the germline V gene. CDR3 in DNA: TGCGCCAGCAGCTTGTCTCTAGGGGGCACCGGGGAGCTGTTTTTT. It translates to CASSLSLGGTGELFF.

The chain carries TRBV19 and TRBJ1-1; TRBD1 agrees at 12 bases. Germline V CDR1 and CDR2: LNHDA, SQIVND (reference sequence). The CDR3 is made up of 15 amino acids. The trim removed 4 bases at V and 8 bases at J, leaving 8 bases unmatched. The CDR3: CASSTPGTGGMEAFF. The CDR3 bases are TGTGCCAGTAGTACTCCCGGGACAGGGGGCATGGAAGCTTTCTTT. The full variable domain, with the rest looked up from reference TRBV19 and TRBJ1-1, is DGGITQSPKYLFRKEGQNVTLSCEQNLNHDAMYWYRQDPGQGLRLIYYSQIVNDFQKGDIAEGYSVSREKKESFPLTVTSAQKNPTAFYLCASSTPGTGGMEAFFGQGTRLTVV.

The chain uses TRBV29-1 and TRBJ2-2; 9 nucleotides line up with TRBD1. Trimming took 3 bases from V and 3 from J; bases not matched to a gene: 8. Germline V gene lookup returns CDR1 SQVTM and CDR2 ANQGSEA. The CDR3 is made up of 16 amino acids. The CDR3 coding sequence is TGCAGCGTTGATAAGTCGGGACAGGGACACACCGGGGAGCTGTTTTTT. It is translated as CSVDKSGQGHTGELFF.

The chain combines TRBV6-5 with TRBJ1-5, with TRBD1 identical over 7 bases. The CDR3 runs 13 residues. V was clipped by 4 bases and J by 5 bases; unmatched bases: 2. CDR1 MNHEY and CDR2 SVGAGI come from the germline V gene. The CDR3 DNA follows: TGTGCCAGCAGTTTCAGGGGGGATCAGCCCCAGCATTTT. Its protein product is CASSFRGDQPQHF.

The CDR3 sequence is CASSKQGVSSQETQYF. The CDR3 nucleotides are TGTGCCAGCAGCAAACAGGGTGTTTCCTCACAAGAGACCCAGTACTTC. This chain links TRBV7-2 with TRBJ2-5, with D possibly being TRBD1 (6 bases). V was clipped by 5 bases and J by 2 bases, with 18 bases between them. The CDR3 contains 16 residues. Germline V gene lookup returns CDR1 SGHTA and CDR2 FQGNSA.

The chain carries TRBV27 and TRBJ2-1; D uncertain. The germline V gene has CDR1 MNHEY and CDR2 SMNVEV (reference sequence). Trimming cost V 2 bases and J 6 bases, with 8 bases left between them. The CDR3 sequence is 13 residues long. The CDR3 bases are TGTGCCAGCAGTTTAACGGTTATCAATGAGCAGTTCTTC. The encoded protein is CASSLTVINEQFF.

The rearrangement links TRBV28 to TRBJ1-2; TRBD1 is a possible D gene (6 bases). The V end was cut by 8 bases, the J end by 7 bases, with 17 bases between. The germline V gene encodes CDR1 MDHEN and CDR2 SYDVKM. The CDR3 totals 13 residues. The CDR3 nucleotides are TGTGCCAGCGGCCTTTCAGGGGAACGTGGCTACACCTTC. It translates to CASGLSGERGYTF.

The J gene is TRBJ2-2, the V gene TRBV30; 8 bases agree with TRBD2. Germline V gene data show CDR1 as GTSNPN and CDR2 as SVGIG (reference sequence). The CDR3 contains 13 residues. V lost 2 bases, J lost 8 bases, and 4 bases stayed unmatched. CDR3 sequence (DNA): TGTGCCTGGAGTTATAGCGGGACAGGGGAGCTGTTTTTT. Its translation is CAWSYSGTGELFF.

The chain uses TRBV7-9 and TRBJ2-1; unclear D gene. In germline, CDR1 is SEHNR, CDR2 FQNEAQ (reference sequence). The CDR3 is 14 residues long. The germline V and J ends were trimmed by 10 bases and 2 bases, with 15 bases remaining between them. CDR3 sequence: CATSGERTYNEQFF. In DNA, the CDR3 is TGTGCCACCTCCGGCGAGCGAACCTACAATGAGCAGTTCTTC. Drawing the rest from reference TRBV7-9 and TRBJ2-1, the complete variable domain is DTGVSQNPRHKITKRGQNVTFRCDPISEHNRLYWYRQTLGQGPEFLTYFQNEAQLEKSRLLSDRFSAERPKGSFSTLEIQRTEQGDSAMYLCATSGERTYNEQFFGPGTRLTVL.

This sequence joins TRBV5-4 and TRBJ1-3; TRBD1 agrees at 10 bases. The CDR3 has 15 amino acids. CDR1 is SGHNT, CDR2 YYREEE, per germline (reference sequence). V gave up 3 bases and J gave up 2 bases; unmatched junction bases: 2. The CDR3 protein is CASSSGTGAGNTIYF. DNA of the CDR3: TGTGCCAGCAGCTCCGGGACAGGGGCTGGAAACACCATATATTTT. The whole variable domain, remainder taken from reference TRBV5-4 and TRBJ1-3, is ETGVTQSPTHLIKTRGQQVTLRCSSQSGHNTVSWYQQALGQGPQFIFQYYREEENGRGNFPPRFSGLQFPNYSSELNVNALELDDSALYLCASSSGTGAGNTIYFGEGSWLTVV.